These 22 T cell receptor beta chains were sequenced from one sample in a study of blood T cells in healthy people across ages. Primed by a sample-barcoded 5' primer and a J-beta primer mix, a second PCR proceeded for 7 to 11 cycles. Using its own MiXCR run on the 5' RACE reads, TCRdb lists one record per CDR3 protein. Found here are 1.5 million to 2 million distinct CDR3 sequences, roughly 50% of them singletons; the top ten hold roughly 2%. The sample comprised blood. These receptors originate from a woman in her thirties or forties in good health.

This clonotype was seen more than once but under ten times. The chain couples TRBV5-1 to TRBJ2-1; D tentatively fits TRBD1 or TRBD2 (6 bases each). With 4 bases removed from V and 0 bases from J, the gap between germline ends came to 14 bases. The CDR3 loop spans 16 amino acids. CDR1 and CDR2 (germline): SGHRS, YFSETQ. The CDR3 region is CASSQRGEPSYNEQFF. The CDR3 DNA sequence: TGCGCCAGCAGCCAGAGGGGGGAACCCTCCTACAATGAGCAGTTCTTC.

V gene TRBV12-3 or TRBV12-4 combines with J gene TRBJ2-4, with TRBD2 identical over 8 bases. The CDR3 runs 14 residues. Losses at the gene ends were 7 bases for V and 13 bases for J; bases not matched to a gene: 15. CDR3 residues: CASTPPGGVREQYF. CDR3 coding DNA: TGTGCCAGCACTCCCCCGGGGGGGGTTAGAGAGCAGTACTTC.

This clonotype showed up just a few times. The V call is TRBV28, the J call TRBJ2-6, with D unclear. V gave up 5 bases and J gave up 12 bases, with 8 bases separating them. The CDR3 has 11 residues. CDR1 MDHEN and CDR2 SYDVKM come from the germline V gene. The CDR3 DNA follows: TGTGCCAGCAGTCCCAGGTTCGTCCTGACTTTC. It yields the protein CASSPRFVLTF.

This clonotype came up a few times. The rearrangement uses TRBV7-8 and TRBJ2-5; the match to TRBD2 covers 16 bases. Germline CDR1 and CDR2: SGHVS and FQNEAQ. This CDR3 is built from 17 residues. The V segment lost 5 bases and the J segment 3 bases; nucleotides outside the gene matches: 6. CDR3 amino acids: CASSLGLAGGREETQYF. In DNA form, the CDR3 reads TGTGCCAGCAGCCTGGGACTAGCGGGGGGGCGGGAAGAGACCCAGTACTTC.

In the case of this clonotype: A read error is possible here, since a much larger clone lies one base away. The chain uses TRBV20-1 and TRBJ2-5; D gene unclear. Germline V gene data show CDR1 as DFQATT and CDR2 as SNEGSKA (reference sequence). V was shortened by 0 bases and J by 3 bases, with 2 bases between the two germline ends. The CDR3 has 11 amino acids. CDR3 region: CSAREKETQYF. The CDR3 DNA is TGCAGTGCTAGAGAGAAAGAGACCCAGTACTTC.

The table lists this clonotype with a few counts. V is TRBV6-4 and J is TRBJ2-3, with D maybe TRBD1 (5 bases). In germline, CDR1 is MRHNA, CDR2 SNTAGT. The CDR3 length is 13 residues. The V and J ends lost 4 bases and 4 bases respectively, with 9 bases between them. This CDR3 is CASSAQGSDTQYF. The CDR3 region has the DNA TGTGCCAGCAGTGCCCAGGGTTCAGATACGCAGTATTTT.

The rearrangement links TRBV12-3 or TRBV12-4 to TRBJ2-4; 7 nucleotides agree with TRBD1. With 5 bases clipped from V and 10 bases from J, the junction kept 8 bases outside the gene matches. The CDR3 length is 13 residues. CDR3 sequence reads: CASSVWDSKIQYF. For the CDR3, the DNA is TGTGCCAGCAGTGTTTGGGACAGTAAAATTCAGTACTTC.

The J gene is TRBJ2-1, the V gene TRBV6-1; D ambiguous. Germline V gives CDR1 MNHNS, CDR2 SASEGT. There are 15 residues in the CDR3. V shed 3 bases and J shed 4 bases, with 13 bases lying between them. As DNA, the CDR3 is TGTGCCAGCAGTGATGGGTGGGCGGAATACAATGAGCAGTTCTTC. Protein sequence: CASSDGWAEYNEQFF.

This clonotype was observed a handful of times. CDR3 sequence reads: CASSGPDSGVTETQYF. The CDR3 coding sequence is TGTGCCAGCAGTGGTCCCGATAGCGGGGTCACCGAGACCCAGTACTTC. The chain carries TRBV12-3 or TRBV12-4 and TRBJ2-5; 8 positions match TRBD2. V dropped 5 bases and J dropped 5; count of bases not matched to a gene: 13. The CDR3 totals 16 residues.

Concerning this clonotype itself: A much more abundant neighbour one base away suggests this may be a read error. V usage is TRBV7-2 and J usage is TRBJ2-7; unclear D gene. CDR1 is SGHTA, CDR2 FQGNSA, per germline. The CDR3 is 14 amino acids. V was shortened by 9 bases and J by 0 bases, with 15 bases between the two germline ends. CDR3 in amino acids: CARSPDGLSYEQYF. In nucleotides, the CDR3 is TGTGCCAGAAGTCCGGACGGGCTCTCCTACGAGCAGTACTTC.

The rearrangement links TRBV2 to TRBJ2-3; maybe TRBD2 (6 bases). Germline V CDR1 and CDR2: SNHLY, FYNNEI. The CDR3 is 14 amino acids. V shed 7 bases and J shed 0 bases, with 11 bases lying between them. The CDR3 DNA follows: TGTGCCAGCAACATAGCGGCAAGCACAGATACGCAGTATTTT. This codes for CASNIAASTDTQYF. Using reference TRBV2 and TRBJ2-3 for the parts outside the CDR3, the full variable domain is EPEVTQTPSHQVTQMGQEVILRCVPISNHLYFYWYRQILGQKVEFLVSFYNNEISEKSEIFDDQFSVERPDGSNFTLKIRSTKLEDSAMYFCASNIAASTDTQYFGPGTRLTVL.

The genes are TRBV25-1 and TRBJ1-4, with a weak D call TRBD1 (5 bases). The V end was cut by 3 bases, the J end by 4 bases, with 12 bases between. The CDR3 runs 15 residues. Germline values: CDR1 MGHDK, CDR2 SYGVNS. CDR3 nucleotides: TGTGCCAGCAGTGATCCGGGGGGGATTAATGAAAAACTGTTTTTT. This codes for CASSDPGGINEKLFF.

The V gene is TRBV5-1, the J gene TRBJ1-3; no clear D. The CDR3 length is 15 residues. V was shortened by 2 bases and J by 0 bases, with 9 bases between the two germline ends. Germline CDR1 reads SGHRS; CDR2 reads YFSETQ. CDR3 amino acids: CASSLTSVSGNTIYF. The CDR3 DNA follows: TGCGCCAGCAGCTTAACATCCGTCTCTGGAAACACCATATATTTT.

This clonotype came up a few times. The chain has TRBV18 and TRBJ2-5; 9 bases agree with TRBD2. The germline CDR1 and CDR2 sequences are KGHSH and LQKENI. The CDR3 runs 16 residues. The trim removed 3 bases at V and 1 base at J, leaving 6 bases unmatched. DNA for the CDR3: TGTGCCAGCTCACCGTTTCGCGGGGGGGCCCAAGAGACCCAGTACTTC. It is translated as CASSPFRGGAQETQYF.

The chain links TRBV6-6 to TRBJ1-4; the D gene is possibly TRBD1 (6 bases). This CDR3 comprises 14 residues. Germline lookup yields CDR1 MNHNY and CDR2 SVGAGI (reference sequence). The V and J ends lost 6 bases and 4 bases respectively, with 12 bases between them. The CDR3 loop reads CASRDGTLNEKLFF. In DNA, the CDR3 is TGTGCCAGCAGGGACGGGACACTTAATGAAAAACTGTTTTTT.

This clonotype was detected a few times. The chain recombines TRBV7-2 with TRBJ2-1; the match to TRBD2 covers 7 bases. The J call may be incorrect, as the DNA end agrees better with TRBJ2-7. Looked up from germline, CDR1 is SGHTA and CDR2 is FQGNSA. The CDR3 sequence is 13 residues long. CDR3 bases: TGTGCCAGCAGCTTTAGCGGGTTCTACGAGCAGTACTTC. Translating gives CASSFSGFYEQYF.

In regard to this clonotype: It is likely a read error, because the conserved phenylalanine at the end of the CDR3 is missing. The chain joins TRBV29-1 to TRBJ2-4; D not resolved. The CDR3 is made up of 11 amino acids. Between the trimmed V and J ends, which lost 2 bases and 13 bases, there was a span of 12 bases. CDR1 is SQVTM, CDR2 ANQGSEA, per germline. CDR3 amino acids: CSVENVGTQYV. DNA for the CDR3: TGCAGCGTTGAAAACGTAGGAACCCAGTACGTC.

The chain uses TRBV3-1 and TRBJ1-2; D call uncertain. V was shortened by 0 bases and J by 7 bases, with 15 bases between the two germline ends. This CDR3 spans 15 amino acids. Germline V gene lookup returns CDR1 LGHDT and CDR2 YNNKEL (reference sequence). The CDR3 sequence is CASSQDGRIMGGYTF. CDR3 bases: TGTGCCAGCAGCCAAGATGGCCGGATCATGGGTGGCTACACCTTC.

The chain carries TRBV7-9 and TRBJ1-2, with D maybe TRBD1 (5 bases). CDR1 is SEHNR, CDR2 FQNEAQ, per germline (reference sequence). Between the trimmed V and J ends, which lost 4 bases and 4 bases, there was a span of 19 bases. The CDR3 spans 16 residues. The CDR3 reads CASSWGLEGRAYGYTF. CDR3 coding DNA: TGTGCCAGCAGCTGGGGATTGGAGGGGAGAGCCTATGGCTACACCTTC.

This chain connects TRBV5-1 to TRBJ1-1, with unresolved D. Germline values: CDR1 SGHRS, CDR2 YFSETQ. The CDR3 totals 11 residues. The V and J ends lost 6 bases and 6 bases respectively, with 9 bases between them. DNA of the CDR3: TGCGCCAGCACCCTGGGCCCTGAAGCTTTCTTT. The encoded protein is CASTLGPEAFF.

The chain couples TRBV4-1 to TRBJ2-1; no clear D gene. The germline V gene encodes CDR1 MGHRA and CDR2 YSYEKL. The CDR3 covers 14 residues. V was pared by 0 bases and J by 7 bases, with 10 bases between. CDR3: CASSQEVRLNEQFF. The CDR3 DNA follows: TGCGCCAGCAGCCAAGAGGTCCGCCTGAATGAGCAGTTCTTC.

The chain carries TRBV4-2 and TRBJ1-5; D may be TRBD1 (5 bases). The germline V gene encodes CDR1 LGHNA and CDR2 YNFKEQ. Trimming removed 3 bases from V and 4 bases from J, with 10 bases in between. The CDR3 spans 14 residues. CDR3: CASSQVKGNQPQHF. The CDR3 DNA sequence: TGTGCCAGCAGCCAGGTTAAGGGGAATCAGCCCCAGCATTTT.